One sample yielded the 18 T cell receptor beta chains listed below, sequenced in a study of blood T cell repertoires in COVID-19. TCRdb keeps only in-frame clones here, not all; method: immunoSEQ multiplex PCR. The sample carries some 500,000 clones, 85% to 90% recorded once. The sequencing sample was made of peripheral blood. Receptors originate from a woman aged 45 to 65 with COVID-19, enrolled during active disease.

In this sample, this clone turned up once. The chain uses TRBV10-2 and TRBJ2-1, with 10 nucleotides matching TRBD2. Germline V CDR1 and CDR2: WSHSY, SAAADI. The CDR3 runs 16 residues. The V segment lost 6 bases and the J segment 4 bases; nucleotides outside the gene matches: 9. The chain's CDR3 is CASRDRLAGPYNEQFF. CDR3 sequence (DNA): TGCGCCAGCAGGGACAGACTAGCGGGCCCTTACAATGAGCAGTTCTTC.

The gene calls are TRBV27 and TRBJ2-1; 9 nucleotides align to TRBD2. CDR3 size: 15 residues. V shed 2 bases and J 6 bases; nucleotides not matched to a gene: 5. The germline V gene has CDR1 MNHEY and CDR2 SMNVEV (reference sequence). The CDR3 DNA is TGTGCCAGCAGTTTAGCGGGGGGGCCGATCAATGAGCAGTTCTTC. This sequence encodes CASSLAGGPINEQFF.

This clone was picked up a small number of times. The CDR3 spells CASSEPARGSRSPLHF. CDR3 sequence (DNA): TGTGCCAGCAGTGAACCCGCTCGGGGGAGTCGTTCACCCCTCCACTTT. The chain carries TRBV25-1 and TRBJ1-6; perhaps TRBD1 as D (5 bases). In germline, CDR1 is MGHDK, CDR2 SYGVNS. The ends were cut back, 2 bases at V and 9 bases at J, with 17 bases in the middle. The CDR3 loop spans 16 amino acids.

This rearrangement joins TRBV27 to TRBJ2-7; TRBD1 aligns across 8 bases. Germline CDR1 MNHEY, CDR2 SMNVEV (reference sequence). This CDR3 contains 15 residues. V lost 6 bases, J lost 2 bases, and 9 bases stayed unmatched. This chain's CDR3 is CASSPGTGKPYEQYF. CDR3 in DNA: TGTGCCAGCAGCCCTGGGACAGGCAAACCCTACGAGCAGTACTTC.

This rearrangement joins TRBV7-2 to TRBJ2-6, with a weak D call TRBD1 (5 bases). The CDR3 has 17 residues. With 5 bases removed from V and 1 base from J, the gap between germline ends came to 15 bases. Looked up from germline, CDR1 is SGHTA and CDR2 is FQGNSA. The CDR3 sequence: CASSPTALRSGANVLTF. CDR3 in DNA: TGTGCCAGCAGCCCGACAGCCCTGCGATCTGGGGCCAACGTCCTGACTTTC.

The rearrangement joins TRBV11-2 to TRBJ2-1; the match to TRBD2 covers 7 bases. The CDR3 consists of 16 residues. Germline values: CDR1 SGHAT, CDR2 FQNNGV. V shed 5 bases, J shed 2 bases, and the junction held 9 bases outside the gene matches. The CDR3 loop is CASSHQGLAAYNEQFF. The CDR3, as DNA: TGTGCCAGCAGCCACCAGGGCCTAGCGGCCTACAATGAGCAGTTCTTC.

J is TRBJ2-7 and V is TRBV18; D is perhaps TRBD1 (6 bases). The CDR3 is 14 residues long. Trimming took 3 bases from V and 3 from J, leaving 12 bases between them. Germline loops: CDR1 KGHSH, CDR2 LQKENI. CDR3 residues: CASSPGGQNYEQYF. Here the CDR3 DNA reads TGTGCCAGCTCACCCGGAGGACAGAACTACGAGCAGTACTTC.

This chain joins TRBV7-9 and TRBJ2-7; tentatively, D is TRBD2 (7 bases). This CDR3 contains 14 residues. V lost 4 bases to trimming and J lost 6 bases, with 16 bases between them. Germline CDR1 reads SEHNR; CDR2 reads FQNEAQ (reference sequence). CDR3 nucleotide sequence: TGTGCCAGCAGCTCCGTGGGGGGGGCCCTCGAGCAGTACTTC. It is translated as CASSSVGGALEQYF. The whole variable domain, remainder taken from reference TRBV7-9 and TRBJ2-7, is DTGVSQNPRHKITKRGQNVTFRCDPISEHNRLYWYRQTLGQGPEFLTYFQNEAQLEKSRLLSDRFSAERPKGSFSTLEIQRTEQGDSAMYLCASSSVGGALEQYFGPGTRLTVT.

CDR3 nucleotide sequence: TGTGCCAGCAGTTTAGGGGGCCAAGGGCCCCAGCATTTT. This gives the protein CASSLGGQGPQHF. The chain employs TRBV12-3 or TRBV12-4 and TRBJ1-5; TRBD1 is a possible D gene (5 bases). Trimming took off 1 base at V and 9 bases at J, with 10 bases between the two ends. This CDR3 contains 13 residues.

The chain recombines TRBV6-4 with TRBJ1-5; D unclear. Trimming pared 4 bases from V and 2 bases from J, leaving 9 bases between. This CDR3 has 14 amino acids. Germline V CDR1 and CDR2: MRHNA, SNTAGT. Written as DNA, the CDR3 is TGTGCCAGCAGTGCCCTCGGGGGCAATCAGCCCCAGCATTTT. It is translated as CASSALGGNQPQHF.

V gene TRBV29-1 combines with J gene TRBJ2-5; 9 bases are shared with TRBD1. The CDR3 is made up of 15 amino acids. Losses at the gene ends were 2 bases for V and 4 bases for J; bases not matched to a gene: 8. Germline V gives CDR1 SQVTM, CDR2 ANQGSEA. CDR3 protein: CSVEPRDRERETQYF. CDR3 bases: TGCAGCGTTGAACCCCGGGACAGGGAAAGAGAGACCCAGTACTTC.

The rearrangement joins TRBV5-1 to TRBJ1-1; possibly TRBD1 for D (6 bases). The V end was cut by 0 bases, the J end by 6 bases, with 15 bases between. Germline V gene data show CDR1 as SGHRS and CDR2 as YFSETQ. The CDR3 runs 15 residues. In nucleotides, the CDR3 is TGCGCCAGCAGCTTGGACGCAGGGGAGGGAGCTGAAGCTTTCTTT. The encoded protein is CASSLDAGEGAEAFF.

The CDR3 sequence: CASSLSPSGGRTSTDTQYF. The CDR3 coding sequence is TGTGCCAGCAGCTTATCGCCCAGCGGGGGGAGGACTAGCACAGATACGCAGTATTTT. V and J are TRBV11-2 and TRBJ2-3; 9 nucleotides align to TRBD2. The germline V gene has CDR1 SGHAT and CDR2 FQNNGV. The CDR3 is 19 amino acids. V lost 2 bases, J lost 0 bases, and 12 bases stayed unmatched.

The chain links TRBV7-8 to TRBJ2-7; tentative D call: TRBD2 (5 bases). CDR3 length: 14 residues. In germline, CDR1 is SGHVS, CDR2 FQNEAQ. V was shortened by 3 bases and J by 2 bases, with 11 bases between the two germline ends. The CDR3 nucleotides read TGTGCCAGCAGCTTCCGGCAGACTACCTACGAGCAGTACTTC. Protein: CASSFRQTTYEQYF.

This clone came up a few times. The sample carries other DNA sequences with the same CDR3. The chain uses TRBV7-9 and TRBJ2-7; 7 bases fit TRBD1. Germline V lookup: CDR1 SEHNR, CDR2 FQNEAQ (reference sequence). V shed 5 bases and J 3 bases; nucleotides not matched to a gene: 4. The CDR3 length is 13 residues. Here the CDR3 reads CASSLGGGYEQYF. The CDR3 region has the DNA TGTGCCAGCAGCCTAGGGGGCGGCTACGAGCAGTACTTC.

The CDR3 sequence is CASRTVGADGYTF. The CDR3 bases are TGTGCCAGCAGGACCGTTGGGGCGGATGGCTACACCTTC. The chain joins TRBV6-6 to TRBJ1-2; the D gene is possibly TRBD1 (5 bases). The CDR3 is 13 residues long. Germline-derived CDR1 and CDR2 are MNHNY and SVGAGI (reference sequence). The V end was cut by 6 bases, the J end by 6 bases, with 14 bases between.

The CDR3 bases are TGCAGTGCTTCGACAGGGCCCGAGCAGTACTTC. This encodes CSASTGPEQYF. The gene calls are TRBV20-1 and TRBJ2-7, with 7 bases lining up with TRBD1. Germline CDR1 DFQATT, CDR2 SNEGSKA (reference sequence). The CDR3 covers 11 residues. V lost 5 bases, J lost 6 bases, and 4 bases stayed unmatched.

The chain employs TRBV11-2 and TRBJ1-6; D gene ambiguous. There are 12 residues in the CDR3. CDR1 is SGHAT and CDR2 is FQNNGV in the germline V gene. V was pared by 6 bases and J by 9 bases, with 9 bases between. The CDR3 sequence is CASRGSGSPLHF. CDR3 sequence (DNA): TGTGCCAGCAGAGGATCGGGTTCACCCCTCCACTTT.